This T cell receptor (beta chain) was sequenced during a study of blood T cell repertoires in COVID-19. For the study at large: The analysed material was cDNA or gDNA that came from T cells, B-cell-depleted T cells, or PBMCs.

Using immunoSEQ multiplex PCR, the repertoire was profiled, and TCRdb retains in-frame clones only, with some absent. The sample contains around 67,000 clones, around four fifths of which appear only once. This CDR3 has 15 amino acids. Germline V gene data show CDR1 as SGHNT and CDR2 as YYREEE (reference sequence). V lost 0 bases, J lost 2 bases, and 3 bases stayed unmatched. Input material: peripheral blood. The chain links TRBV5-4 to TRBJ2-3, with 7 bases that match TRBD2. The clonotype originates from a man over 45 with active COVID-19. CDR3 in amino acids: CASSLALAVTDTQYF. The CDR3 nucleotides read TGTGCCAGCAGCTTGGCCCTAGCGGTCACAGATACGCAGTATTTT.